Here is one T cell receptor (beta chain) with its context. Its antigen is unknown. This entry comes from a study of T cell responses to AZD1222 COVID-19 vaccine. Study-level results: An increase in Spike-specific TCR breadth and depth was observed after two AZD1222 doses.

Trimming took 6 bases from V and 5 from J; bases not matched to a gene: 6. CDR3 length equals 15 residues. In germline, CDR1 is SGHAT, CDR2 FQDESV (reference sequence). Method: immunoSEQ multiplex PCR; TCRdb's copy keeps in-frame clones and lacks some. The repertoire includes approximately 80,000 clones, 75% to 90% of them detected once, and roughly 32% sits in the top ten. The sample in question was peripheral blood, obtained on day 0 of AZD1222 vaccination. This clonotype originated in an adult in good health. The chain is built from TRBV11-1 and TRBJ2-1; TRBD2 matches at 11 bases. Written as DNA, the CDR3 is TGTGCCAGCAGACTGGGACTAGCGGACCACAATGAGCAGTTCTTC. This gives the protein CASRLGLADHNEQFF.